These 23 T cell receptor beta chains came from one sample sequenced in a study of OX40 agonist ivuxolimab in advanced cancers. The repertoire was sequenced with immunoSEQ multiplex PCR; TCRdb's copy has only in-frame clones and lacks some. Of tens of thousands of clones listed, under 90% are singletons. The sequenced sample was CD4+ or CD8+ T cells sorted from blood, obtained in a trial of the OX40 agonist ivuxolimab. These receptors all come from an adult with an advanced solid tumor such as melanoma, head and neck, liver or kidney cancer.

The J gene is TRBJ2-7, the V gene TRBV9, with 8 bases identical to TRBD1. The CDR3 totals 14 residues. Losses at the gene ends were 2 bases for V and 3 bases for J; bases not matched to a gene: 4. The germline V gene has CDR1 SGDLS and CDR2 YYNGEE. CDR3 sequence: CASSVGQGNYEQYF. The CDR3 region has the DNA TGTGCCAGCAGCGTTGGACAGGGTAACTACGAGCAGTACTTC.

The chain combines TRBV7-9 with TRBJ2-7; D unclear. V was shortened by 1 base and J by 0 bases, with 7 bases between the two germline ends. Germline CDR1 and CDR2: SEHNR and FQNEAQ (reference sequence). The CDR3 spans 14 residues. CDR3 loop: CASSLEGYSYEQYF. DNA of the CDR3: TGTGCCAGCAGCTTAGAAGGGTACTCCTACGAGCAGTACTTC.

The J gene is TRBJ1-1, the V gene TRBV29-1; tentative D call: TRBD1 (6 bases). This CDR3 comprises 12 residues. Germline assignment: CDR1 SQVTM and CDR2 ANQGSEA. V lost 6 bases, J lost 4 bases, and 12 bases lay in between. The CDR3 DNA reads TGCAGCGTGAACAGGGTTTCCACTGAAGCTTTCTTT. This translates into CSVNRVSTEAFF.

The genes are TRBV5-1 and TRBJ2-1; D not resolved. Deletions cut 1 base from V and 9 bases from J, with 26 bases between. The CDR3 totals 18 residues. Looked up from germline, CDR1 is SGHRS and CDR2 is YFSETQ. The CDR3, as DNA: TGCGCCAGCAGCTTGTCTATGGGTGCGGCGACGTGGGATGGTGAGCAGTTCTTC. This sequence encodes CASSLSMGAATWDGEQFF.

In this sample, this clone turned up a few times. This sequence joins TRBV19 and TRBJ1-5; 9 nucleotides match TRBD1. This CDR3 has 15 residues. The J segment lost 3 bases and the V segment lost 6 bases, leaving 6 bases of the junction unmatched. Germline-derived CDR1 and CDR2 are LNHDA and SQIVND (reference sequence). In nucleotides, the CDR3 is TGTGCCAGTAGCTTGGACAGGGGAGCCAATCAGCCCCAGCATTTT. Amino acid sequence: CASSLDRGANQPQHF.

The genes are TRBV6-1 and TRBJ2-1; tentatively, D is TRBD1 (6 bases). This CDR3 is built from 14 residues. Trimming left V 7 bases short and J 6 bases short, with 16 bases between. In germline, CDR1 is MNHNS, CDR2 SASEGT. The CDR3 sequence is CASIFRGPINEQFF. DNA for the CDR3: TGTGCCAGCATCTTCAGGGGACCGATCAATGAGCAGTTCTTC.

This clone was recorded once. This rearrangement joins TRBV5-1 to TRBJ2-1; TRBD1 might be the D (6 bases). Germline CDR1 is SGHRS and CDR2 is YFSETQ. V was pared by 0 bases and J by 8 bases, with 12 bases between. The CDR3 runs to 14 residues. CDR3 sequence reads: CASSLGQGKDEQFF. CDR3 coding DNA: TGCGCCAGCAGCTTGGGTCAGGGGAAAGATGAGCAGTTCTTC.

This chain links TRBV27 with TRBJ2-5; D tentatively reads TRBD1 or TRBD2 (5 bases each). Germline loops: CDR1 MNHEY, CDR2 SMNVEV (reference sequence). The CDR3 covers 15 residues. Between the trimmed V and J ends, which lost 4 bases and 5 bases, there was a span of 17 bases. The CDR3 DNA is TGTGCCAGCAGTTCACCGGGACGAAAGGGGGAGACCCAGTACTTC. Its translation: CASSSPGRKGETQYF.

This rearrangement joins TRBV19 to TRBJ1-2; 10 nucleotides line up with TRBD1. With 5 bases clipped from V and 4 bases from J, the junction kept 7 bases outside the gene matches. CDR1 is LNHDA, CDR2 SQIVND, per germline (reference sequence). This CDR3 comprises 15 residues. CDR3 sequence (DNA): TGTGCCAGTAGTTCCCGACAGGGGGCTGGCTATGGCTACACCTTC. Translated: CASSSRQGAGYGYTF. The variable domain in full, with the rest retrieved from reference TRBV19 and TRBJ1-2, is DGGITQSPKYLFRKEGQNVTLSCEQNLNHDAMYWYRQDPGQGLRLIYYSQIVNDFQKGDIAEGYSVSREKKESFPLTVTSAQKNPTAFYLCASSSRQGAGYGYTFGSGTRLTVV.

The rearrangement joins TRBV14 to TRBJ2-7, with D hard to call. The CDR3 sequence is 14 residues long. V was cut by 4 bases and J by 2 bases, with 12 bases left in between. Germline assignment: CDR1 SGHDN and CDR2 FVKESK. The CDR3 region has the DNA TGTGCCAGCAGCCCCATTGGACCGACCTACGAGCAGTACTTC. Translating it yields CASSPIGPTYEQYF.

The DNA for the CDR3 is TGTGCCAGCAGCCAGGGACTAGGGAATTCACCCCTCCACTTT. Its protein product is CASSQGLGNSPLHF. The chain has TRBV7-8 and TRBJ1-6, with D perhaps matching TRBD1 (5 bases). Trimming removed 5 bases at V and 7 bases at J, with 12 bases between. Germline V gene data show CDR1 as SGHVS and CDR2 as FQNEAQ. The CDR3 extends over 14 amino acids. Full variable domain (rest looked up from reference TRBV7-8 and TRBJ1-6): GAGVSQSPRYKVAKRGQDVALRCDPISGHVSLFWYQQALGQGPEFLTYFQNEAQLDKSGLPSDRFFAERPEGSVSTLKIQRTQQEDSAVYLCASSQGLGNSPLHFGNGTRLTVT.

This CDR3 is CASSRRGTSGYLSSYEQYF. CDR3 bases: TGTGCCAGCAGCAGGCGCGGGACTAGCGGGTATCTGAGCTCCTACGAGCAGTACTTC. V and J are TRBV7-2 and TRBJ2-7, with 12 nucleotides matching TRBD2. The CDR3 covers 19 residues. Germline-derived CDR1 and CDR2 are SGHTA and FQGNSA. V was clipped by 5 bases and J by 0 bases; unmatched bases: 14. Drawing the rest from reference TRBV7-2 and TRBJ2-7, the complete variable domain is GAGVSQSPSNKVTEKGKDVELRCDPISGHTALYWYRQSLGQGLEFLIYFQGNSAPDKSGLPSDRFSAERTGGSVSTLTIQRTQQEDSAVYLCASSRRGTSGYLSSYEQYFGPGTRLTVT.

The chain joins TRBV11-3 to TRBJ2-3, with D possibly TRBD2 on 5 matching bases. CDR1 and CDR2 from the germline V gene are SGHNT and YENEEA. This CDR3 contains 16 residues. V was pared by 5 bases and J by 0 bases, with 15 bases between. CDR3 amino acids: CASSARGGSSTDTQYF. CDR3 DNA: TGTGCCAGCAGCGCCCGCGGAGGTTCTAGCACAGATACGCAGTATTTT.

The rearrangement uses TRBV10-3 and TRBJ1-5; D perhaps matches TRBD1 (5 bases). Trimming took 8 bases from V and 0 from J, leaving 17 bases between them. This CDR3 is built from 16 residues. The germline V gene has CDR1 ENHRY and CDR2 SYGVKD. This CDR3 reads CAIGGGGGYSNQPQHF. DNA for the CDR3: TGTGCCATCGGGGGGGGTGGAGGGTATAGCAATCAGCCCCAGCATTTT.

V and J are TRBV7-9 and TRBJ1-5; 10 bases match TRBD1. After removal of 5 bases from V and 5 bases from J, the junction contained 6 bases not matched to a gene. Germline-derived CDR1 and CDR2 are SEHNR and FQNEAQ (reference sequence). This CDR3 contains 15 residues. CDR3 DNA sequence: TGTGCCAGCAGCCAGGGGACAGGGGTGGATCAGCCCCAGCATTTT. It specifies CASSQGTGVDQPQHF.

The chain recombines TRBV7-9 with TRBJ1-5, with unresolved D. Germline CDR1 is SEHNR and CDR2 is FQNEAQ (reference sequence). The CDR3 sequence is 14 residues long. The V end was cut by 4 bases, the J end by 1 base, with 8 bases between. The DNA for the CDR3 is TGTGCCAGCAGCTATGACGCCAGCAATCAGCCCCAGCATTTT. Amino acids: CASSYDASNQPQHF.

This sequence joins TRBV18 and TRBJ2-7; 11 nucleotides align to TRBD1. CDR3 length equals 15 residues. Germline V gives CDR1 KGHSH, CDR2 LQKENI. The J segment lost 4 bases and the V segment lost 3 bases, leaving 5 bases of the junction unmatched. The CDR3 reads CASSPHGQGAYEQYF. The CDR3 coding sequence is TGTGCCAGCTCACCCCACGGACAGGGGGCTTACGAGCAGTACTTC.

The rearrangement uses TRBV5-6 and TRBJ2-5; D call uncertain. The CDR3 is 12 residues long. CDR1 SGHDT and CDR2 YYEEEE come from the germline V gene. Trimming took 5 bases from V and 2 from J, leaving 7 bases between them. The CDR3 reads CASRYQQETQYF. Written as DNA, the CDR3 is TGTGCCAGCAGGTACCAGCAAGAGACCCAGTACTTC.

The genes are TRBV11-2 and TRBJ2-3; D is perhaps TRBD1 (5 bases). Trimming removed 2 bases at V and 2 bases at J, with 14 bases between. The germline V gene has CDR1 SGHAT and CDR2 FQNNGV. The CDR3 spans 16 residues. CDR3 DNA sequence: TGTGCCAGCAGCTTATCTTCAAGGGGCCACACAGATACGCAGTATTTT. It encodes CASSLSSRGHTDTQYF.

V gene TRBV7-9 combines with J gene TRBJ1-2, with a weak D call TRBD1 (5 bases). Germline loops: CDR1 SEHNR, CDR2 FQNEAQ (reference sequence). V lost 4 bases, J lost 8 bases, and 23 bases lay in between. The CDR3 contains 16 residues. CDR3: CASSSTGTRGVYGYTF. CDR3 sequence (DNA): TGTGCCAGCAGCTCGACCGGGACCCGAGGGGTCTACGGCTACACCTTC.

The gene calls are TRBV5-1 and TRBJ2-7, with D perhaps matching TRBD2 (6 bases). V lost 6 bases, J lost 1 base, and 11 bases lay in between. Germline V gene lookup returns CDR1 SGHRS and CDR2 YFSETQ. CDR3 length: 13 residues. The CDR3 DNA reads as TGCGCCAGCACAACGGGGGTGTCCTACGAGCAGTACTTC. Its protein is CASTTGVSYEQYF. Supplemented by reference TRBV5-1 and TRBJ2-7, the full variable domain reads KAGVTQTPRYLIKTRGQQVTLSCSPISGHRSVSWYQQTPGQGLQFLFEYFSETQRNKGNFPGRFSGRQFSNSRSEMNVSTLELGDSALYLCASTTGVSYEQYFGPGTRLTVT.

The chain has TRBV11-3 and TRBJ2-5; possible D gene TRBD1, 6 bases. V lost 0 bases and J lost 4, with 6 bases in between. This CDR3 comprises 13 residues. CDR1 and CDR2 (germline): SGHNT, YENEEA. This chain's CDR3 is CASSLEGGETQYF. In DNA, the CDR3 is TGTGCCAGCAGCTTAGAAGGGGGAGAGACCCAGTACTTC.

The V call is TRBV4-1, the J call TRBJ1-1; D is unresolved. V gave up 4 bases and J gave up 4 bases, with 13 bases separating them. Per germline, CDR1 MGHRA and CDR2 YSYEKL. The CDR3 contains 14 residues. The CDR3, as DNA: TGCGCCAGCAGCCCTCGGGAGGGCGGCACTGAAGCTTTCTTT. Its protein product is CASSPREGGTEAFF.